The following is a T cell receptor (beta chain) sequence with its context. The antigen is unknown. The sample originates from a study of T cells in Graves' hyperthyroidism and ophthalmopathy. Study-wide findings and caveats: Stable hyperthyroidism was told apart from ophthalmopathy by a model built on 13 V-J features.

With 6 bases clipped from V and 9 bases from J, the junction kept 10 bases outside the gene matches. This CDR3 is built from 16 residues. Patients showing uncontrolled infection, other autoimmune disease, pregnancy or lactation were ineligible. From RNA transcripts, TCR beta CDR3 regions were amplified. Primed by the HTBI set, a first-round RT-PCR was run on the TCR CDR3. TCRdb reprocessed the multiplex PCR reads via MiXCR and lists one record per CDR3 protein. The table lists around 440,000 distinct CDR3 sequences, approximately 14% of them singletons. Sequenced sample: blood. This chain uses TRBV12-3 or TRBV12-4 with TRBJ2-1; 14 bases are a match to TRBD2. The receptor was derived from a woman under 30 with Graves' hyperthyroidism. The CDR3 sequence is CASSKGGLAGVSEQFF. The CDR3 nucleotides read TGTGCCAGCAGCAAGGGGGGACTAGCGGGGGTGAGTGAGCAGTTCTTC.